The rows below give T cell receptor beta chains drawn from one sample of a study of neurological immune-mediated disorders. A single record per CDR3 protein comes from TCRdb applying MiXCR to the 5' RACE reads. The sample contains 53,000 or so distinct CDR3 sequences, roughly 13% of which appear only once. Material: PBMCs. The receptors shown here come from a woman aged 60 to 75 with HTLV-1-associated myelopathy (HAM/TSP). CDR3s include the opening cysteine and the closing phenylalanine or tryptophan. The order of the fields is J gene, V gene, clone size, D gene, CDR3 DNA, CDR3 protein. A D gene is named only where the DNA matches it firmly. A clone size is listed for some rows: how often the clone was seen (once, few, many), or a class if it is expanded.

J gene: TRBJ1-3; V gene: TRBV20-1; clone size: many; D gene: NA; CDR3 DNA: TGCAGTGCTTCACAGCGCTCTGGAAACACCATATATTTT; CDR3 protein: CSASQRSGNTIYF
J gene: TRBJ2-1; V gene: TRBV11-3; clone size: many; D gene: TRBD1; CDR3 DNA: TGTGCCAGCAGCCGGGACAGGGACTCCTACAATGAGCAGTTCTTC; CDR3 protein: CASSRDRDSYNEQFF
J gene: TRBJ2-5; V gene: TRBV7-9; clone size: many; D gene: TRBD1; CDR3 DNA: TGTGCCAGCAGCTTAGGGTCGGGACAGATCCAAGAGACCCAGTACTTC; CDR3 protein: CASSLGSGQIQETQYF
J gene: TRBJ2-3; V gene: TRBV20-1; clone size: many; D gene: TRBD2; CDR3 DNA: TGCAGTGCTAGAGATTCTAGCGGGAGCACAGATACGCAGTATTTT; CDR3 protein: CSARDSSGSTDTQYF
J gene: TRBJ2-1; V gene: TRBV6-4; clone size: many; D gene: TRBD2; CDR3 DNA: TGTGCCAGCAGTGACGGGACTAGCGGGTTCAATGAGCAGTTCTTC; CDR3 protein: CASSDGTSGFNEQFF
J gene: TRBJ2-3; V gene: TRBV12-3/TRBV12-4; clone size: many; D gene: NA; CDR3 DNA: TGTGCCAGCAGTTTAGTAGGGACTAGCACAGATACGCAGTATTTT; CDR3 protein: CASSLVGTSTDTQYF
J gene: TRBJ2-1; V gene: TRBV11-2; clone size: many; D gene: TRBD2; CDR3 DNA: TGTGCCAGCAGCTTAAGCGGGAGATTTGGCAATGAGCAGTTCTTC; CDR3 protein: CASSLSGRFGNEQFF
J gene: TRBJ2-1; V gene: TRBV7-9; clone size: many; D gene: NA; CDR3 DNA: TGTGCCAGCCGGCGGGACTTGGACAATGAGCAGTTCTTC; CDR3 protein: CASRRDLDNEQFF
J gene: TRBJ2-3; V gene: TRBV18; clone size: NA; D gene: NA; CDR3 DNA: TGTGCCAGCTCACCACCGGGAAGCCCCCACGGCACAGATACGCAGTATTTT; CDR3 protein: CASSPPGSPHGTDTQYF
J gene: TRBJ2-1; V gene: TRBV9; clone size: many; D gene: TRBD2; CDR3 DNA: TGTGCCAGCAGCGTGGGGCTAGCGGGAGTTATGTATGAGCAGTTCTTC; CDR3 protein: CASSVGLAGVMYEQFF
J gene: TRBJ2-3; V gene: TRBV5-6; clone size: many; D gene: TRBD2; CDR3 DNA: TGTGCCAGCAGCCCCTCGGGGACTATAAAGTATTTT; CDR3 protein: CASSPSGTIKYF
J gene: TRBJ2-2; V gene: TRBV27; clone size: many; D gene: TRBD2; CDR3 DNA: TGTGCCAGCAGTTTTCTGGGGGGGAACGGGGAGCTGTTTTTT; CDR3 protein: CASSFLGGNGELFF
J gene: TRBJ2-7; V gene: TRBV7-9; clone size: many; D gene: TRBD2; CDR3 DNA: TGTGCCAGCCAGGGACTAGCGGGCTACGAGCAGTACTTC; CDR3 protein: CASQGLAGYEQYF
J gene: TRBJ2-2; V gene: TRBV27; clone size: many; D gene: NA; CDR3 DNA: TGTGCCAGCAGTTTGTCTGGGGCCGGGGAGCTGTTTTTT; CDR3 protein: CASSLSGAGELFF
J gene: TRBJ2-1; V gene: TRBV15; clone size: many; D gene: NA; CDR3 DNA: TGTGCCACCAGCAGAGAGGGGGCCCTAAAGGGCAATGAGCAGTTCTTC; CDR3 protein: CATSREGALKGNEQFF
J gene: TRBJ2-3; V gene: TRBV4-1; clone size: many; D gene: NA; CDR3 DNA: TGCGCCAGCAGCCAAGATAAAGGGCGTTGGACAGATACGCAGTATTTT; CDR3 protein: CASSQDKGRWTDTQYF
J gene: TRBJ2-4; V gene: TRBV10-3; clone size: many; D gene: NA; CDR3 DNA: TGTGCCATCAGTCAAACCGGGGACATTCAGTACTTC; CDR3 protein: CAISQTGDIQYF
J gene: TRBJ2-1; V gene: TRBV11-2; clone size: many; D gene: NA; CDR3 DNA: TGTGCCAGCAGCTTAGAGGGGACTCATACCTACAATGAGCAGTTCTTC; CDR3 protein: CASSLEGTHTYNEQFF
J gene: TRBJ1-2; V gene: TRBV9; clone size: many; D gene: NA; CDR3 DNA: TGTGCCAGCAGCGTAGGAACAGGAACAAAGCACATCTATGGCTACACCTTC; CDR3 protein: CASSVGTGTKHIYGYTF
J gene: TRBJ2-3; V gene: TRBV28; clone size: many; D gene: TRBD2; CDR3 DNA: TGTGCCAGCAGTTCGCCGGGACTAGTTCCCGTGGATACGCAGTATTTT; CDR3 protein: CASSSPGLVPVDTQYF
J gene: TRBJ2-3; V gene: TRBV29-1; clone size: many; D gene: NA; CDR3 DNA: TGCAGCGCCAGACAGAGCACAGATACGCAGTATTTT; CDR3 protein: CSARQSTDTQYF
J gene: TRBJ2-7; V gene: TRBV5-1; clone size: many; D gene: TRBD1; CDR3 DNA: TGCGCCAGCAGCCCGGTTAAGTCAGGGGGCTACGAGCAGTACTTC; CDR3 protein: CASSPVKSGGYEQYF
J gene: TRBJ2-3; V gene: TRBV4-1; clone size: many; D gene: TRBD2; CDR3 DNA: TGCGCCAGCAGCCCAAGGACTAGCGGGAGTATAGATACGCAGTATTTT; CDR3 protein: CASSPRTSGSIDTQYF
J gene: TRBJ2-7; V gene: TRBV5-6; clone size: NA; D gene: NA; CDR3 DNA: TGTGCCAGCAGCGCTACAGGGTCTCACGAGCAGTACTTC; CDR3 protein: CASSATGSHEQYF
J gene: TRBJ1-4; V gene: TRBV5-5; clone size: many; D gene: NA; CDR3 DNA: TGTGCCAGCAGCTTGGGTAGGGGAATTGCTAATGAAAAACTGTTTTTT; CDR3 protein: CASSLGRGIANEKLFF